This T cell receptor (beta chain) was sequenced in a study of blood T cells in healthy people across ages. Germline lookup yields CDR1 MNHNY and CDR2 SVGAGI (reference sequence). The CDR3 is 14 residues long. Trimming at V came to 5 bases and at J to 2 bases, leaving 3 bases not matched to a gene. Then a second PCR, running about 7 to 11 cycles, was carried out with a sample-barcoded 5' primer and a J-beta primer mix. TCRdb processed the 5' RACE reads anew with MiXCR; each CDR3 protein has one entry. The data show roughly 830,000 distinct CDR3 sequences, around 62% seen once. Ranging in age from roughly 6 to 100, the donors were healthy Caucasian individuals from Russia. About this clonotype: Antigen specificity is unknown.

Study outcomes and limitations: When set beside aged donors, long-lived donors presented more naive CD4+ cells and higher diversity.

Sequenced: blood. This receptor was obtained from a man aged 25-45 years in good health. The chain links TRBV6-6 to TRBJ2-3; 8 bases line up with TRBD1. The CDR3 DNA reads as TGTGCCAGCAGTCGGGACAGGCCCACAGATACGCAGTATTTT. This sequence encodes CASSRDRPTDTQYF.